This TCR beta chain was documented in a study of quantifying T cell responses using KT2 cells. At the level of the study: cDNA was made from DNase-treated RNA using alpha and beta constant primers. Whole-study results and caveats: The number of KT2 alpha and beta sequences was a linear function of input KT2 cells.

V lost 1 base to trimming and J lost 3 bases, with 12 bases between them. Looked up from germline, CDR1 is MNHNS and CDR2 is SASEGT. CDR3 length: 15 amino acids. Notes on this clonotype: Its cognate antigen is unknown.

The cDNA 3' end received a ligated oligonucleotide with a UMI. An equimolar mix of RC1.1 and RC1.2 primed the beta chain across TRBC1 and TRBC2. One entry per CDR3 protein, called by TCRdb with MiXCR from the UMI-ligation and nested PCR reads. Of 40,000 to 55,000 distinct CDR3 sequences in the sample, about 9.9% were seen once. This clonotype was obtained from a human donor. The chain carries TRBV6-1 and TRBJ1-1; D gene ambiguous. Sequenced material: PBMCs spiked with cells of the T cell clone KT2. CDR3 DNA sequence: TGTGCCAGCAGTGAAGGGCAGGCCCCTTACACTGAAGCTTTCTTT. This sequence encodes CASSEGQAPYTEAFF.